Below, 30 T cell receptor beta chains from the same sample are listed, as sequenced in a study of control samples from healthy donors and cancer patients. This table comes from immunoSEQ multiplex PCR, and its TCRdb copy is limited to in-frame clones, with some not included. The sample shows roughly 170,000 clones, about 90% of them seen only once. Input material: blood. These receptors all stem from a woman in her thirties in good health.

The gene calls are TRBV6-1 and TRBJ2-7; 7 nucleotides line up with TRBD2. With V trimmed by 3 bases and J by 3 bases, 8 bases remained unmatched. In germline, CDR1 is MNHNS, CDR2 SASEGT. This CDR3 spans 15 amino acids. CDR3 amino acids: CASSEMGGSNYEQYF. The CDR3 bases are TGTGCCAGCAGTGAGATGGGGGGGTCAAACTACGAGCAGTACTTC.

The J gene is TRBJ1-2, the V gene TRBV24-1; unclear D gene. Germline lookup yields CDR1 KGHDR and CDR2 SFDVKD. The CDR3 loop spans 14 amino acids. V lost 4 bases to trimming and J lost 4 bases, with 12 bases between them. Here the CDR3 reads CATSERSPVYGYTF. In DNA form, the CDR3 reads TGTGCCACCAGTGAGCGTTCCCCGGTCTATGGCTACACCTTC.

This chain uses TRBV27 with TRBJ1-5; the match to TRBD1 covers 9 bases. CDR1 is MNHEY and CDR2 is SMNVEV in the germline V gene (reference sequence). This CDR3 spans 19 amino acids. J gave up 2 bases and V 5 bases, and 16 bases lay outside the gene matches. CDR3 protein: CASSPTLRDRVGGNQPQHF. CDR3 coding DNA: TGTGCCAGCAGTCCCACACTCCGGGACAGGGTAGGAGGCAATCAGCCCCAGCATTTT.

CDR3 nucleotides: TGTGCCAGCAGCCCCCCCCATGCCCCCGCCTACGAGCAGTACGTC. Amino acid sequence: CASSPPHAPAYEQYV. V gene TRBV7-9 combines with J gene TRBJ2-7; D ambiguous. Trimming removed 5 bases from V and 2 bases from J, with 16 bases in between. Germline values: CDR1 SEHNR, CDR2 FQNEAQ (reference sequence). The CDR3 extends over 15 amino acids.

V is TRBV14 and J is TRBJ2-1; 15 bases match TRBD2. This CDR3 region has 19 residues. Germline trimming cut 1 base from V and 7 bases from J; bases unmatched to any gene: 11. CDR1 is SGHDN, CDR2 FVKESK, per germline. In DNA, the CDR3 is TGTGCCAGCAGCCAAGCCTCGGGACTAGCGGGAGGTCGGGGAAATGAGCAGTTCTTC. This codes for CASSQASGLAGGRGNEQFF.

The V gene is TRBV6-6, the J gene TRBJ1-1; D unclear. The CDR3 sequence is 12 residues long. V lost 8 bases and J lost 8, with 15 bases in between. CDR1 and CDR2 (germline): MNHNY, SVGAGI (reference sequence). The CDR3 loop reads CASEFPGAEAFF. The CDR3 DNA sequence: TGTGCCAGCGAGTTCCCAGGCGCAGAAGCTTTCTTT.

The chain joins TRBV2 to TRBJ2-1, with a weak D call TRBD1 (5 bases). Deletions cut 5 bases from V and 15 bases from J, with 17 bases between. Germline V CDR1 and CDR2: SNHLY, FYNNEI. This CDR3 has 12 residues. CDR3 in amino acids: CASSTSQGKRFF. The CDR3 region has the DNA TGTGCCAGCAGTACCTCTCAGGGTAAGCGGTTCTTC.

The chain employs TRBV5-3 and TRBJ1-5; D is unclear. TRBV5-3 is designated an ORF whose function remains uncertain. This CDR3 region has 13 residues. V shed 2 bases and J shed 2 bases, with 5 bases lying between them. CDR3 amino acids: CARSLEGNQPQHF. The DNA of the CDR3 is TGTGCCAGAAGCTTAGAAGGCAATCAGCCCCAGCATTTT.

The CDR3 nucleotides are TGTGCCAGCAGCCAAGATGGAATGTACTACGAGCAGTACTTC. It is translated as CASSQDGMYYEQYF. V usage is TRBV4-2 and J usage is TRBJ2-7; unclear D gene. V was clipped by 0 bases and J by 3 bases, with 9 bases between them. CDR1 is LGHNA, CDR2 YNFKEQ, per germline. CDR3 size: 14 residues.

Here the CDR3 reads CASSPGASNTEAFF. The CDR3, as DNA: TGTGCCAGTAGCCCAGGGGCTTCGAACACTGAAGCTTTCTTT. The gene calls are TRBV19 and TRBJ1-1, with a possible D match to TRBD1 (6 bases). Trimming removed 6 bases at V and 1 base at J, with 12 bases between. CDR3 length: 14 residues. Per the germline V gene, CDR1 is LNHDA and CDR2 is SQIVND (reference sequence).

Details on this clone: Different DNA sequences within this sample yield the same CDR3. This sequence joins TRBV7-9 and TRBJ2-7; D is unclear. The CDR3 runs to 11 residues. Germline V gene data show CDR1 as SEHNR and CDR2 as FQNEAQ (reference sequence). The V gene lost 3 bases and the J gene lost 1 base, with 1 base spanning the gap. For the CDR3, the DNA is TGTGCCAGCAGCTTGTCCTACGAGCAGTACTTC. It codes for CASSLSYEQYF.

The chain couples TRBV10-3 to TRBJ1-2; D is unclear. Trimming left V 0 bases short and J 5 bases short, with 19 bases between. The CDR3 is 17 amino acids. The germline CDR1 and CDR2 sequences are ENHRY and SYGVKD. The CDR3 spells CAISESTAAYKVYGYTF. For the CDR3, the DNA is TGTGCCATCAGTGAGTCGACGGCCGCTTACAAGGTTTATGGCTACACCTTC.

This chain's CDR3 is CASHKGEKLFF. The CDR3 coding sequence is TGTGCCAGCCACAAGGGTGAAAAACTGTTTTTT. The rearrangement uses TRBV6-6 and TRBJ1-4; D is unresolved. CDR3 length equals 11 residues. Germline assignment: CDR1 MNHNY and CDR2 SVGAGI (reference sequence). With 8 bases removed from V and 7 bases from J, the gap between germline ends came to 8 bases.

The chain couples TRBV15 to TRBJ1-2; unclear D gene. The germline gives CDR1 LNHNV, CDR2 YYDKDF (reference sequence). This CDR3 is built from 12 residues. The ends were cut back, 2 bases at V and 8 bases at J, with 9 bases in the middle. The CDR3 reads CATSRQETGYTF. CDR3 sequence (DNA): TGTGCCACCAGCAGACAAGAAACGGGCTACACCTTC.

This clone was seen once. This sequence joins TRBV3-1 (or the pseudogene TRBV3-2) and TRBJ1-5; D is ambiguous. Trimming took off 1 base at V and 1 base at J, with 2 bases between the two ends. This CDR3 has 13 amino acids. Germline CDR1 and CDR2: LGHDT and YNNKEL (reference sequence). CDR3 sequence (DNA): TGTGCCAGCAGCCAAGTAAGCAATCAGCCCCAGCATTTT. Amino acid sequence: CASSQVSNQPQHF.

This clone was seen more than once but under ten times. This chain uses TRBV24-1 with TRBJ1-3, with D perhaps matching TRBD1 (5 bases). V lost 4 bases and J lost 2, with 8 bases in between. Germline CDR1 reads KGHDR; CDR2 reads SFDVKD. The CDR3 extends over 14 amino acids. The CDR3 loop reads CATSEPGTGNTIYF. The DNA for the CDR3 is TGTGCCACCAGTGAACCAGGGACTGGAAACACCATATATTTT.

This clone showed up just once. This chain uses TRBV19 with TRBJ1-1; TRBD1 agrees at 7 bases. The CDR3 has 13 amino acids. The V segment lost 7 bases and the J segment 1 base; nucleotides outside the gene matches: 3. Germline CDR1 reads LNHDA; CDR2 reads SQIVND (reference sequence). CDR3 DNA: TGTGCCAGTAAAAGGACAGGGAACACTGAAGCTTTCTTT. Residues: CASKRTGNTEAFF. Drawing the rest from reference TRBV19 and TRBJ1-1, the complete variable domain is DGGITQSPKYLFRKEGQNVTLSCEQNLNHDAMYWYRQDPGQGLRLIYYSQIVNDFQKGDIAEGYSVSREKKESFPLTVTSAQKNPTAFYLCASKRTGNTEAFFGQGTRLTVV.

The chain recombines TRBV19 with TRBJ2-1; D is uncertain. With 3 bases removed from V and 5 bases from J, the gap between germline ends came to 2 bases. This CDR3 has 11 residues. Germline V gives CDR1 LNHDA, CDR2 SQIVND (reference sequence). Here the CDR3 reads CASSMNNEQFF. CDR3 nucleotide sequence: TGTGCCAGTAGTATGAACAATGAGCAGTTCTTC.

J is TRBJ2-7 and V is TRBV11-3; D tentatively reads TRBD1 or TRBD2 (5 bases each). From germline, CDR1 is SGHNT and CDR2 YENEEA. V was clipped by 3 bases and J by 0 bases, with 9 bases between them. This CDR3 region has 14 residues. The CDR3 bases are TGTGCCAGCAGCTTGAGAGGGGCCTCCTACGAGCAGTACTTC. It specifies CASSLRGASYEQYF.

The chain is built from TRBV6-1 and TRBJ2-2; 8 bases match TRBD2. The CDR3 covers 17 residues. CDR1 is MNHNS and CDR2 is SASEGT in the germline V gene. V shed 1 base, J shed 1 base, and the junction held 5 bases outside the gene matches. The CDR3 region is CASSEVYGGVNTGELFF. As DNA, the CDR3 is TGTGCCAGCAGTGAAGTCTACGGGGGGGTGAACACCGGGGAGCTGTTTTTT.

This chain uses TRBV5-4 with TRBJ2-2; D perhaps matches TRBD2 (6 bases). Trimming took 1 base from V and 1 from J, leaving 8 bases between them. The CDR3 extends over 15 amino acids. Germline CDR1 is SGHNT and CDR2 is YYREEE (reference sequence). The DNA of the CDR3 is TGTGCCAGCAGCTTGACTAGCCTGAACACCGGGGAGCTGTTTTTT. It encodes CASSLTSLNTGELFF.

The chain carries TRBV12-2 and TRBJ1-6; the tabulated D call, TRBD1, remains unverified against the DNA. TRBV12-2 is listed as a pseudogene. The CDR3 consists of 17 residues. This chain's CDR3 is CASRLEFVGGNNSPLHF. The DNA of the CDR3 is TGTGCAAGTCGCTTAGAGTTCGTAGGGGGTAATAATTCACCCCTCCACTTT.

This clone was found once. For the CDR3, the DNA is TGTGCCAGCAGCTTCGGGTCTTCGGCCAAAAACATTCAGTACTTC. Translated: CASSFGSSAKNIQYF. This chain links TRBV27 with TRBJ2-4; the D is unclear. Deletions cut 6 bases from V and 1 base from J, with 13 bases between. The CDR3 covers 15 residues. Germline CDR1 reads MNHEY; CDR2 reads SMNVEV (reference sequence).

V gene TRBV12-3 or TRBV12-4 combines with J gene TRBJ2-1; D is ambiguous. Trimming left V 3 bases short and J 8 bases short, with 5 bases between. CDR3 length: 11 residues. The CDR3 is CASSFRHEQFF. The CDR3 nucleotides are TGTGCCAGCAGTTTTCGGCATGAGCAGTTCTTC.

The chain has TRBV6-5 and TRBJ2-1; D may be TRBD1 (6 bases). V was cut by 4 bases and J by 9 bases, with 10 bases left in between. CDR3 length: 12 amino acids. Germline values: CDR1 MNHEY, CDR2 SVGAGI. The CDR3 loop reads CASSLGAAEQFF. Written as DNA, the CDR3 is TGTGCCAGCAGTTTGGGGGCAGCTGAGCAGTTCTTC.

The chain joins TRBV5-1 to TRBJ2-5; D may match TRBD1 or TRBD2 (7 bases each). CDR3 length equals 16 residues. V lost 3 bases, J lost 5 bases, and 20 bases lay in between. Germline V lookup: CDR1 SGHRS, CDR2 YFSETQ. This CDR3 is CASSYFGEGARETQYF. The CDR3 nucleotides read TGCGCCAGCAGCTATTTCGGGGAGGGGGCGAGGGAGACCCAGTACTTC.

V is TRBV5-4 and J is TRBJ2-7; tentatively, D is TRBD1 or TRBD2 (5 bases each). Germline values: CDR1 SGHNT, CDR2 YYREEE (reference sequence). The CDR3 totals 16 residues. Trimming removed 5 bases at V and 6 bases at J, with 24 bases between. The CDR3 region has the DNA TGTGCCAGCAGTCGTCTACCCGGGACCGGGTCTCTCGAGCAGTACTTC. It is translated as CASSRLPGTGSLEQYF.

J is TRBJ1-3 and V is TRBV15, with 9 positions matching TRBD1. The length of the CDR3 is 17 residues. The germline V gene encodes CDR1 LNHNV and CDR2 YYDKDF (reference sequence). Losses at the gene ends were 2 bases for V and 3 bases for J; bases not matched to a gene: 8. CDR3 sequence (DNA): TGTGCCACCAGCAGAACGTTACAGGGGGCGGGTGGAAACACCATATATTTT. Translating it yields CATSRTLQGAGGNTIYF.

The chain combines TRBV18 with TRBJ2-7; no reliable D call. Germline V gives CDR1 KGHSH, CDR2 LQKENI. The CDR3 is made up of 14 amino acids. Trimming shortened V by 4 bases and J by 2 bases, and 12 bases separated the two germline ends. The CDR3 region has the DNA TGTGCCAGCTCACTACAATCCCGAACCTACGAGCAGTACTTC. Translated: CASSLQSRTYEQYF.

J is TRBJ2-1 and V is TRBV4-1; D is perhaps TRBD1 (7 bases). Deletions cut 0 bases from V and 2 bases from J, with 23 bases between. This CDR3 is 20 amino acids long. The germline gives CDR1 MGHRA, CDR2 YSYEKL. Written as DNA, the CDR3 is TGCGCCAGCAGCCAAGAAGGAGGCCAGGGGGGACGGCGTCCCTACAATGAGCAGTTCTTC. It specifies CASSQEGGQGGRRPYNEQFF.